Each of the 12 T cell receptor beta chains below was sequenced from the same sample in a study of T cells after yellow fever vaccination. TCRdb re-called the 5' RACE reads through MiXCR, storing one row per CDR3 protein. Among 450,000 to 600,000 distinct CDR3 sequences listed, about 13% were seen once. This specimen was PBMCs, taken on the day of the yellow fever booster vaccination. The receptors shown here come from a man aged 30 to 39 who received the YFV17D yellow fever vaccine.

The chain joins TRBV30 to TRBJ2-3, with 8 nucleotides matching TRBD2. From germline, CDR1 is GTSNPN and CDR2 SVGIG (reference sequence). The CDR3 length is 14 residues. V gave up 4 bases and J gave up 0 bases; unmatched junction bases: 3. The CDR3 loop reads CAWKLAASTDTQYF. CDR3 in DNA: TGTGCCTGGAAACTAGCGGCCAGCACAGATACGCAGTATTTT.

Here the CDR3 DNA reads TGCAGTGCTAGAGATGTCGTACAGGGGCTTCGAGGGACCCAGTACTTC. This codes for CSARDVVQGLRGTQYF. The rearrangement joins TRBV20-1 to TRBJ2-5, with 7 bases matching TRBD1. Germline V gene sequence: CDR1 DFQATT, CDR2 SNEGSKA (reference sequence). J gave up 7 bases and V 0 bases, and 14 bases lay outside the gene matches. The CDR3 spans 16 residues.

The chain has TRBV7-2 and TRBJ2-5, with 10 bases lining up with TRBD2. The CDR3 spans 16 residues. V trimming: 5 bases; J trimming: 5 bases; junction bases outside the gene matches: 11. Germline values: CDR1 SGHTA, CDR2 FQGNSA. CDR3 sequence: CASSPAASGRRETQYF. CDR3 DNA sequence: TGTGCCAGCAGCCCAGCCGCTAGCGGGAGACGGGAGACCCAGTACTTC.

The chain employs TRBV6-1 and TRBJ1-1; D possibly corresponds to TRBD1 (5 bases). Germline lookup yields CDR1 MNHNS and CDR2 SASEGT. V was shortened by 6 bases and J by 0 bases, with 14 bases between the two germline ends. The CDR3 loop spans 15 amino acids. CDR3 in DNA: TGTGCCAGCAGCCTAAGACAGAGACTGAACACTGAAGCTTTCTTT. This translates into CASSLRQRLNTEAFF.

J is TRBJ2-1 and V is TRBV18, with D possibly matching TRBD1 (6 bases). Germline values: CDR1 KGHSH, CDR2 LQKENI. V was pared by 3 bases and J by 2 bases, with 11 bases between. The CDR3 spans 15 residues. CDR3 sequence reads: CASSPPRTAYNEQFF. The CDR3 DNA reads TGTGCCAGCTCACCGCCCCGGACAGCCTACAATGAGCAGTTCTTC.

The J gene is TRBJ2-2, the V gene TRBV6-1, with D perhaps TRBD1 (6 bases). The V end was cut by 3 bases, the J end by 4 bases, with 21 bases between. Germline V gene sequence: CDR1 MNHNS, CDR2 SASEGT. This CDR3 spans 18 amino acids. CDR3 protein: CASSEGALGRGGTGELFF. The CDR3 nucleotides are TGTGCCAGCAGTGAGGGGGCCTTGGGGAGAGGCGGCACCGGGGAGCTGTTTTTT.

This clonotype came up many times. This chain joins TRBV11-2 and TRBJ2-1; 7 bases fit TRBD1. The J segment lost 3 bases and the V segment lost 4 bases, leaving 12 bases of the junction unmatched. This CDR3 spans 17 amino acids. Germline lookup yields CDR1 SGHAT and CDR2 FQNNGV. The CDR3 region has the DNA TGTGCCAGCAGCTCAAGGGACCTGGGACAGAGCTACAATGAGCAGTTCTTC. Amino acids: CASSSRDLGQSYNEQFF.

The CDR3 is CASSVGEDVGVYEQYF. CDR3 in DNA: TGTGCCAGCAGCGTTGGCGAGGATGTGGGAGTGTACGAGCAGTACTTC. V and J are TRBV9 and TRBJ2-7, with D possibly matching TRBD2 (5 bases). The CDR3 covers 16 residues. Germline V CDR1 and CDR2: SGDLS, YYNGEE. V dropped 2 bases and J dropped 4 bases, with 19 bases sitting between them.

Written as DNA, the CDR3 is TGTGCCAGCCGCCTCCGGGGGAAGGGTTACGAGCAGTACTTC. Amino acid sequence: CASRLRGKGYEQYF. This chain links TRBV27 with TRBJ2-7; D is perhaps TRBD2 (6 bases). There are 14 residues in the CDR3. The V and J ends lost 8 bases and 4 bases respectively, with 18 bases between them. CDR1 MNHEY and CDR2 SMNVEV come from the germline V gene (reference sequence).

CDR3 in DNA: TGTGCCAGCAGGCACCACAGCGGGCTATCCGGGACGGCTAGCACAGATACGCAGTATTTT. Translated, it gives CASRHHSGLSGTASTDTQYF. V gene TRBV28 combines with J gene TRBJ2-3; possibly TRBD2 for D (6 bases). Trimming pared 6 bases from V and 0 bases from J, leaving 28 bases between. The germline V gene has CDR1 MDHEN and CDR2 SYDVKM. CDR3 size: 20 residues.

On this clonotype itself: At one of its ends the junction is not consistent with the germline gene, which may arise from a read error. The V gene is TRBV7-2, the J gene TRBJ2-3, with 10 positions matching TRBD2. Germline V gives CDR1 SGHTA, CDR2 FQGNSA. The CDR3 contains 15 residues. The CDR3 DNA sequence: TGTGCCAGCAGTTTAGCGGGGGGTTTCACAGATACGCAGTATTTT. Amino acid sequence: CASSLAGGFTDTQYF.

The table lists this clonotype with a count of one. The chain has TRBV11-2 and TRBJ1-5, with a weak D call TRBD1 (6 bases). The CDR3 extends over 13 amino acids. V lost 5 bases and J lost 4, with 9 bases in between. In germline, CDR1 is SGHAT, CDR2 FQNNGV. CDR3 in amino acids: CASSMTGNQPQHF. Written as DNA, the CDR3 is TGTGCCAGCAGCATGACAGGAAATCAGCCCCAGCATTTT.